This is a list of T cell receptor beta chains from one sample in a study of cytomegalovirus exposure and HLA in healthy donors. Measured with immunoSEQ multiplex PCR; TCRdb has only the in-frame clones, and not every one. Of under 200,000 clones in the sample, approximately 78% were seen once. The sequencing sample was made of PBMCs. All receptors come from a woman between 25 and 40 years old in good health and CMV-seropositive. Each CDR3 is given with its conserved first and last residue. D genes are given only for firm matches. For some rows the clone size is stated as once, few or many, or as a class when expanded; others skip it.

V gene: TRBV2; J gene: TRBJ1-2; D gene: NA; clone size: NA; CDR3 DNA: TGTGCCAGCAGTGAGTCTTGGCAGGGTCCCTATGGCTACACCTTC; CDR3 protein: CASSESWQGPYGYTF
V gene: TRBV7-9; J gene: TRBJ2-3; D gene: TRBD2; clone size: NA; CDR3 DNA: TGTGCCAGCAGCCTACTAACGACTAGCGGGGGACCCACAGATACGCAGTATTTT; CDR3 protein: CASSLLTTSGGPTDTQYF
V gene: TRBV28; J gene: TRBJ2-7; D gene: NA; clone size: NA; CDR3 DNA: TGTGCCAGCATCGCCAGGGGGGCCTACGAGCAGTACTTC; CDR3 protein: CASIARGAYEQYF
V gene: TRBV6-5; J gene: TRBJ1-1; D gene: TRBD1; clone size: NA; CDR3 DNA: TGTGCCAGCAGCCAGGGGGCGCTGACTGAAGCTTTCTTT; CDR3 protein: CASSQGALTEAFF
V gene: TRBV5-1; J gene: TRBJ2-5; D gene: TRBD1; clone size: NA; CDR3 DNA: TGCGCCAGCAGCGACAGGGGCTGGGAGACCCAGTACTTC; CDR3 protein: CASSDRGWETQYF
V gene: TRBV11-2; J gene: TRBJ2-6; D gene: NA; clone size: NA; CDR3 DNA: TGTGCCAGCTATGGCACCTGGGAGGGGGCCAACGTCCTGACTTTC; CDR3 protein: CASYGTWEGANVLTF
V gene: TRBV18; J gene: TRBJ1-6; D gene: TRBD1; clone size: NA; CDR3 DNA: TGTGCCAGCTCACCTGGGACAGGGCAAACGGGTTCACCCCTCCACTTT; CDR3 protein: CASSPGTGQTGSPLHF
V gene: TRBV18; J gene: TRBJ1-3; D gene: NA; clone size: NA; CDR3 DNA: TGTGCCAGCTCACCTACCGGGGATGTTGGAGGAAACACCATATATTTT; CDR3 protein: CASSPTGDVGGNTIYF
V gene: TRBV2; J gene: TRBJ2-2; D gene: NA; clone size: few; CDR3 DNA: TGTGCCAGCAGGCCGGACAGGAACACCGGGGAGCTGTTTTTT; CDR3 protein: CASRPDRNTGELFF
V gene: TRBV4-2; J gene: TRBJ2-1; D gene: NA; clone size: NA; CDR3 DNA: TGTGCCAGCAGCCTCCGGACTGGCAGTCATGAGCAGTTCTTC; CDR3 protein: CASSLRTGSHEQFF
V gene: TRBV5-6; J gene: TRBJ2-2; D gene: TRBD1; clone size: NA; CDR3 DNA: TGTGCCAGCAGCATTAGGGGGCGCACCGGGGAGCTGTTTTTT; CDR3 protein: CASSIRGRTGELFF
V gene: TRBV7-9; J gene: TRBJ2-7; D gene: TRBD2; clone size: NA; CDR3 DNA: TGTGCCAGCAGCCTGGTTGTGGCTAGCGGGAGCTACGAGCAGTACTTC; CDR3 protein: CASSLVVASGSYEQYF
V gene: TRBV9; J gene: TRBJ2-1; D gene: NA; clone size: NA; CDR3 DNA: TGTGCCAGCAGTAGGGACTTAGTCAGTGAGCAGTTCTTC; CDR3 protein: CASSRDLVSEQFF
V gene: TRBV29-1; J gene: TRBJ2-2; D gene: NA; clone size: once; CDR3 DNA: TGCAGCGTTGGAGAGACTACAATCACCGGGGAGCTGTTTTTT; CDR3 protein: CSVGETTITGELFF
V gene: TRBV7-9; J gene: TRBJ2-1; D gene: TRBD2; clone size: NA; CDR3 DNA: TGTGCCAGCAGCCCATTCGGGACTAGCGGGTTGGGGGCCTACAATGAGCAGTTCTTC; CDR3 protein: CASSPFGTSGLGAYNEQFF
V gene: TRBV4-1; J gene: TRBJ2-7; D gene: NA; clone size: NA; CDR3 DNA: TGCGCCAGCAGCCAAGTCCAGGGGAATTCCTACGAGCAGTACTTC; CDR3 protein: CASSQVQGNSYEQYF
V gene: TRBV11-3; J gene: TRBJ2-1; D gene: TRBD1; clone size: NA; CDR3 DNA: TGTGCCAGCAGCGACAGGGGTCACTCCTACAATGAGCAGTTCTTC; CDR3 protein: CASSDRGHSYNEQFF
V gene: TRBV9; J gene: TRBJ1-1; D gene: NA; clone size: NA; CDR3 DNA: TGTGCCAGCAGCGACCAGGGCCACACTGAAGCTTTCTTT; CDR3 protein: CASSDQGHTEAFF
V gene: TRBV5-4; J gene: TRBJ1-2; D gene: TRBD1; clone size: once; CDR3 DNA: TGTGCCAGCAGCTCACCAGGGACAGGGGGCCTTTTTGGCTACACCTTC; CDR3 protein: CASSSPGTGGLFGYTF
V gene: TRBV27; J gene: TRBJ2-3; D gene: TRBD2; clone size: few; CDR3 DNA: TGTGCCAGCAGTTTATCGGGGACTACCTCCACAGATACGCAGTATTTT; CDR3 protein: CASSLSGTTSTDTQYF
V gene: TRBV9; J gene: TRBJ2-1; D gene: TRBD2; clone size: NA; CDR3 DNA: TGTGCCAGCAGCGGAGCCGGGACTAGCGTTAATGAGCAGTTCTTC; CDR3 protein: CASSGAGTSVNEQFF
V gene: TRBV11-3; J gene: TRBJ2-7; D gene: NA; clone size: NA; CDR3 DNA: TGTGCCAGCAGCTTCACCGCGGTGGGGGCAGAATGGGAGCAGTACTTC; CDR3 protein: CASSFTAVGAEWEQYF
V gene: TRBV6-6; J gene: TRBJ2-7; D gene: NA; clone size: NA; CDR3 DNA: TGTGCCAGCAGGCCCCCTCAAGGGGGACCCTACGAGCAGTACTTC; CDR3 protein: CASRPPQGGPYEQYF
V gene: TRBV2; J gene: TRBJ1-5; D gene: TRBD1; clone size: NA; CDR3 DNA: TGTGCCAGCACGAGGGGATCAGGGGGCAGGCAGCCCCAGCATTTT; CDR3 protein: CASTRGSGGRQPQHF